In this sample, the clone carrying this T cell receptor (beta chain) turned up a few times. Its antigen is not identified. The entry originates in a study of T-cell memory formation after mild COVID-19. Broader study findings: Some clones that responded turned up in pre-infection memory, which suggests that cross-reactive memory joined in.

Trimming pared 7 bases from V and 1 base from J, leaving 13 bases between. The CDR3 covers 15 residues. Germline-derived CDR1 and CDR2 are LNHDA and SQIVND (reference sequence). TCRdb analysed the 5' RACE reads with MiXCR anew, one entry per CDR3 protein. The sample contains under 450,000 distinct CDR3 sequences, roughly 19% of which appear only once. This chain links TRBV19 with TRBJ2-2; D might be TRBD1 (5 bases). This sequence was found in a young man who had mild COVID-19 (a few samples of this study predate the infection). Cell type and time point are not known. Material: PBMCs or a T cell subset sorted from them (not recorded which). CDR3 coding DNA: TGTGCCAGTATCTCAGGGTCACTGAACACCGGGGAGCTGTTTTTT. It specifies CASISGSLNTGELFF.